The clone carrying this T cell receptor beta chain was detected only a few times. What it recognizes is unknown. Measured with immunoSEQ multiplex PCR; TCRdb has only the in-frame clones, and not every one. Here the sample spans approximately 11,000 clones, about 85% being singletons. The sample is drawn from a study of PD-1 blockade in classical Hodgkin lymphoma. Notes on the study in general: Compared with healthy donors, newly diagnosed patients reportedly showed lower baseline TCR diversity. It was CD4+ TCR diversity, not CD8+, that rose significantly by C4D1. Newly diagnosed patients had diversity similar to the baseline diversity of complete responders.

Time point described: cycle 4 day 1 (C4D1), after five to seven weeks of nivolumab. Every patient experienced relapse after autologous stem cell transplantation, and brentuximab vedotin exposure varied. The study isolated CD8+ T cells from thawed PBMCs by magnetic negative selection. Germline-derived CDR1 and CDR2 are SQVTM and ANQGSEA. V was trimmed by 8 bases and J by 4 bases, leaving 14 bases between them. This CDR3 has 12 amino acids. Material: CD8+ T cells from blood, obtained before the fourth cycle of nivolumab. The TCR originated in a human donor with classical Hodgkin lymphoma. The donor label of this sample is uncertain. The genes are TRBV29-1 and TRBJ1-2; D gene uncertain. The DNA of the CDR3 is TGCAGCTCCCTTGAGGAGTCCTATGGCTACACCTTC. Translated, it gives CSSLEESYGYTF.